A selection of T cell receptor beta chains follows, all from one sample in a study of chemoradiotherapy in HPV16-positive cancers. Profiled with immunoSEQ multiplex PCR; TCRdb holds only in-frame clones, not every one. Here the sample spans under 13,000 clones, 74% being singletons. Specimen collection occurred from a patient who underwent chemoradiotherapy. The source of these receptors is a human donor with HPV-associated anogenital cancer. The CDR3 runs from the conserved cysteine through the conserved F or W.

j_call | v_call | cdr3_aa
TRBJ1-6 | TRBV30 | CAWRTLGLMNSPLHF
TRBJ1-5 | TRBV10-3 | CAISRDRGNQPQHF
TRBJ1-1 | TRBV5-6 | CASSLYGYGDTEAFF
TRBJ1-1 | TRBV18 | CASSPQGQGDTEAFF
TRBJ2-5 | TRBV5-1 | CASSLTGRGETQYF
TRBJ2-1 | TRBV5-1 | CASSLVGLIGEQFF
TRBJ2-3 | TRBV10-3 | CAIRGLTDTQYF
TRBJ1-1 | TRBV29-1 | CSGLTGTEAFF
TRBJ1-2 | TRBV6-1 | CASSEQGGLWGYTF
TRBJ1-1 | TRBV2 | CASSDRNTEAFF
TRBJ2-3 | TRBV20-1 | CSATAPDTQYF
TRBJ2-3 | TRBV6-1 | CAFKKEEYTDTQYF
TRBJ1-1 | TRBV7-9 | CASSPGDWDTEAFF
TRBJ2-5 | TRBV5-1 | CASSKGVAGVETQYF
TRBJ1-3 | TRBV5-6 | CASSHTGGANTIYF
TRBJ2-7 | TRBV2 | CATSLILSYEQYF
TRBJ2-1 | TRBV4-3 | CASSQSGTGVYNEQFF
TRBJ2-1 | TRBV7-2 | CASSLASGAYNEQFF
TRBJ2-5 | TRBV7-9 | CASSSLDWPGETQYF
TRBJ2-3 | TRBV5-4 | CASSKLVSSGTDTQYF
TRBJ2-1 | TRBV27 | CASSPSGTSGVNEQFF
TRBJ2-3 | TRBV4-3 | CASSRLGVTDTQYF
TRBJ2-7 | TRBV5-1 | CASSINRGLEQYF
TRBJ2-5 | TRBV5-5 | CASSLVGSGRVWKETQYF
TRBJ2-5 | TRBV7-9 | CASSLWTGAMETQYF
TRBJ1-1 | TRBV30 | CAWSAGTGDVMNTEAFF
TRBJ1-4 | TRBV7-8 | CASSLRRTGKEKLFF
TRBJ1-1 | TRBV4-3 | CASSSWGVNTEAFF
TRBJ2-1 | TRBV29-1 | CSVSRLDYNEQFF
TRBJ1-3 | TRBV28 | CASSVRGNTIYF
TRBJ1-2 | TRBV4-3 | CASSRQQGMSGYTF
TRBJ1-1 | TRBV7-2 | CASSLSRGHTEAFF
TRBJ2-3 | TRBV11-3 | CASSLDTSDTQYF
TRBJ2-5 | TRBV6-5 | CASRRLDGEQYF
TRBJ1-1 | TRBV6-5 | CASSYPRPGEAFF
TRBJ2-5 | TRBV7-2 | CASSLDVRGGRETQYF
TRBJ1-4 | TRBV12-5 | CASGPGQGRQELFF
TRBJ2-1 | TRBV30 | CAWRGLAGGYNEQFF
TRBJ1-4 | TRBV5-6 | CASSLPGGRDEKLFF
TRBJ1-4 | TRBV19 | CASSIRRPQATNEKLFF
TRBJ2-1 | TRBV5-6 | CASSFERGGTGNEQFF
TRBJ2-1 | TRBV2 | CASGTSVSTNEQFF
TRBJ2-1 | TRBV11-3 | CASSLGGIEQFF
TRBJ2-7 | TRBV10-3 | CAISDHSVSYEQYF
TRBJ2-1 | TRBV28 | CASTLTDLGEQFF
TRBJ2-2 | TRBV19 | CASSIKAGTGTGELFF
TRBJ2-1 | TRBV6-1 | CASSERSGGWDEQFF
TRBJ2-6 | TRBV4-3 | CASSPAGANVLTF
TRBJ2-1 | TRBV18 | CASSPRTGVNEQFF
TRBJ1-2 | TRBV11-2 | CASSLAGVGYTF
TRBJ2-5 | TRBV9 | CASSDSTRGLETQYF
TRBJ2-2 | TRBV19 | CASRRTSISGELFF
TRBJ1-2 | TRBV14 | CASSHTDSFYGYTF
TRBJ1-5 | TRBV19 | CASSMGRGNQPQHF
TRBJ2-4 | TRBV7-9 | CASSPLRGGGAVDIQYF
TRBJ1-1 | TRBV7-2 | CASSLTGYEAFF
TRBJ2-1 | TRBV27 | CASKEDWTSYNEQFF